These T cell receptor beta chains were read from a single sample in a study of blood T cell repertoires in COVID-19. Libraries were prepared by immunoSEQ multiplex PCR; TCRdb keeps only in-frame clonotypes and omits some of them. This sample has hundreds of thousands of clones; roughly 89% occur once, and the top ten carry 8.5% to 10%. The material sequenced was PBMCs or T cells enriched from blood (not recorded which). All receptors derive from a woman aged 18-29 years who had recovered from COVID-19. The CDR3 runs from the conserved cysteine through the conserved F or W. D genes are given only for firm matches.

d_call,v_call,cdr3_aa
TRBD2,TRBV29-1,CSVVIGLAGETQYF
NA,TRBV5-8,CASSFAYGYTF
NA,TRBV2,CASKGGAGYQETQYF
NA,TRBV3-1/TRBV3-2,CASSQGGALNYGYTF
TRBD1,TRBV11-2,CASSSTTGTGWMNTEAFF
TRBD1,TRBV2,CASRLGQGKNSPLHF
TRBD1,TRBV18,CASSPSAGGTYSGANVLTF
NA,TRBV19,CALGLGGHQPQHF
NA,TRBV5-4,CASSLSREDGYTF
NA,TRBV7-9,CASSLGQIEAFF
TRBD1,TRBV7-9,CASSLTGGFGETQYF
TRBD1,TRBV7-6,CASSPPGTGDYGYTF
TRBD2,TRBV6-2/TRBV6-3,CASSYFSWRTSGREEYNEQFF
NA,TRBV28,CASSDRRSGNTIYF
TRBD1,TRBV6-5,CASSSPGQGKDTQYF
NA,TRBV4-2,CASSQVSEINYGYTF
NA,TRBV7-2,CASSLGGGGMKLFF
TRBD1,TRBV6-5,CASSYSTGQDGYTF
NA,TRBV28,CASDGRVHEAFF
TRBD1,TRBV18,CASSSRDRVTDTQYF
NA,TRBV19,CASRRAGGNQPQHF
TRBD2,TRBV11-2,CASSLLAGGRSTDTQYF
TRBD2,TRBV3-1/TRBV3-2,CASSRPAGGMGTDTQYF
NA,TRBV28,CASTLPGAGNTIYF
NA,TRBV5-1,CASSLDPEFATEAFF
TRBD2,TRBV7-8,CASSLASGGGAYEQYF
TRBD1,TRBV7-8,CASSPPTGGIYNEQFF
NA,TRBV9,CASSVADREDGELFF
NA,TRBV6-6,CASRTDGNQPQHF
TRBD2,TRBV7-9,CASSLANGGEQYF
TRBD1,TRBV9,CASSVVGQGTEAFF
NA,TRBV11-2,CASSLEGGAPNTEAFF
NA,TRBV28,CAIFLGTNYGYTF
TRBD1,TRBV28,CASSLRPQGPGNQPQHF
TRBD1,TRBV28,CASSPITDRGPRGNTIYF
NA,TRBV11-2,CASSFYGDIYEQYF
NA,TRBV7-3,CASSLRRPNNDTQYF
NA,TRBV9,CASSPLAGGTEAFF